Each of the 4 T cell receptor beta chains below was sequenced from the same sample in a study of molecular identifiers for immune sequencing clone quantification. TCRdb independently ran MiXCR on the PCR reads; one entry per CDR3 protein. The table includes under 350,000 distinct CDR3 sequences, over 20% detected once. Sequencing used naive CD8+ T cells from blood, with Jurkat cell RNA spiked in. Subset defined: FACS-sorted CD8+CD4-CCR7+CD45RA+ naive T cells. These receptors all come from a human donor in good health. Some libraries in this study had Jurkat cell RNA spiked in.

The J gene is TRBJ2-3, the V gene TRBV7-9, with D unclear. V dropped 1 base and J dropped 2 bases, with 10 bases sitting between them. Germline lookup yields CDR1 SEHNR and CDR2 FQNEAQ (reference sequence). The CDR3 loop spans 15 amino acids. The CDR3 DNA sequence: TGTGCCAGCAGCTTAGTAACCGGATACACAGATACGCAGTATTTT. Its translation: CASSLVTGYTDTQYF. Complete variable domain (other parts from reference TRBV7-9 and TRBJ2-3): DTGVSQNPRHKITKRGQNVTFRCDPISEHNRLYWYRQTLGQGPEFLTYFQNEAQLEKSRLLSDRFSAERPKGSFSTLEIQRTEQGDSAMYLCASSLVTGYTDTQYFGPGTRLTVL.

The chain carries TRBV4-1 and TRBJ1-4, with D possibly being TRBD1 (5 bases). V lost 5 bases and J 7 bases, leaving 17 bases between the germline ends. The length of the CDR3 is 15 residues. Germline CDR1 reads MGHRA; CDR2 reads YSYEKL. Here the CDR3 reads CASSSLTAGTEKLFF. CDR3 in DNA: TGCGCCAGCAGCTCCCTGACAGCGGGTACTGAAAAACTGTTTTTT.

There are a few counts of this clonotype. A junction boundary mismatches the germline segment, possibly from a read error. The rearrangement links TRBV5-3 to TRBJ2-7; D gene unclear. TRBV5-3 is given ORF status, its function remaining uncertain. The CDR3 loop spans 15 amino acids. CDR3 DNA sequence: TGTGCCAGCAGCTTGGGTTGGGGAAGGATGTACGAGCAGTACTTC. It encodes CASSLGWGRMYEQYF.

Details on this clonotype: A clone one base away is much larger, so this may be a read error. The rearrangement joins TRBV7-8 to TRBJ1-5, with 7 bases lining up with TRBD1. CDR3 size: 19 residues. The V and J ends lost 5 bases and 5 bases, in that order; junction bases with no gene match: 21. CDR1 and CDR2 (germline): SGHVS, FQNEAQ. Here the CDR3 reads CASSAPETGPNPLHQPQHF. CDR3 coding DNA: TGTGCCAGCAGCGCCCCCGAGACAGGGCCCAACCCGCTACATCAGCCCCAGCATTTT.